These 27 T cell receptor beta chains share one sample of origin, sequenced in a study of identifying expanded T cells in peripheral blood (dated by TCRdb to between 2018 and 2020). The method behind the library was the immunoSEQ multiplex PCR assay. Drawn from immuneACCESS, this table holds only the in-frame rearrangements with V and J called that TCRdb kept. Clones are partly lost; checked studies trace under half to an unresolved V gene and leave the rest unexplained. Within this sample are about 85,000 clones, with around 89% of them counted one time only. The top ten hold 2.5% to 3% of the sample. Sequencing used blood. These receptors all stem from a person between 18 and 70 years old in good health.

The chain uses TRBV9 and TRBJ1-2; 7 bases map to TRBD1. The CDR3 has 15 residues. Germline V lookup: CDR1 SGDLS, CDR2 YYNGEE. With V trimmed by 2 bases and J by 0 bases, 4 bases remained unmatched. The CDR3 spells CASSVQGTANYGYTF. For the CDR3, the DNA is TGTGCCAGCAGCGTCCAAGGGACAGCTAACTATGGCTACACCTTC.

V is TRBV6-5 and J is TRBJ2-7; D is undetermined. This CDR3 spans 15 amino acids. V was cut by 0 bases and J by 0 bases, with 9 bases left in between. Germline-derived CDR1 and CDR2 are MNHEY and SVGAGI. In nucleotides, the CDR3 is TGTGCCAGCAGTTACTCCCAGTGGAACTCCTACGAGCAGTACTTC. This codes for CASSYSQWNSYEQYF.

This clone has a single count. The chain combines TRBV7-9 with TRBJ1-2; unclear D gene. CDR3 length equals 13 residues. Germline CDR1 is SEHNR and CDR2 is FQNEAQ (reference sequence). The V end was cut by 5 bases, the J end by 2 bases, with 9 bases between. The chain's CDR3 is CASSREENYGYTF. Written as DNA, the CDR3 is TGTGCCAGCAGCCGGGAGGAAAACTATGGCTACACCTTC.

The V and J genes are TRBV19 and TRBJ1-5; 7 bases align to TRBD1. This CDR3 spans 14 amino acids. J gave up 7 bases and V 1 base, and 4 bases lay outside the gene matches. Germline V gene lookup returns CDR1 LNHDA and CDR2 SQIVND (reference sequence). For the CDR3, the DNA is TGTGCCAGTAGTATAGGGGACAGATCCCAGCCCCAGCATTTT. This codes for CASSIGDRSQPQHF. Together with reference TRBV19 and TRBJ1-5, the CDR3 gives the full variable domain: DGGITQSPKYLFRKEGQNVTLSCEQNLNHDAMYWYRQDPGQGLRLIYYSQIVNDFQKGDIAEGYSVSREKKESFPLTVTSAQKNPTAFYLCASSIGDRSQPQHFGDGTRLSIL.

The chain is built from TRBV19 and TRBJ1-2; 10 bases fit TRBD1. The CDR3 loop spans 16 amino acids. V trimming: 7 bases; J trimming: 4 bases; junction bases outside the gene matches: 12. Germline V lookup: CDR1 LNHDA, CDR2 SQIVND (reference sequence). The CDR3: CASTPLETGGIYGYTF. Written as DNA, the CDR3 is TGTGCCAGTACTCCCCTCGAGACAGGGGGCATCTATGGCTACACCTTC.

The rearrangement uses TRBV28 and TRBJ2-2; tentatively, D is TRBD1 (5 bases). V was trimmed by 3 bases and J by 4 bases, leaving 12 bases between them. Germline-derived CDR1 and CDR2 are MDHEN and SYDVKM. The CDR3 runs to 15 residues. The CDR3 protein is CASSFRQKGTGELFF. As DNA, the CDR3 is TGTGCCAGCAGTTTCCGACAGAAAGGCACCGGGGAGCTGTTTTTT.

This chain links TRBV7-6 with TRBJ2-2; TRBD1 matches at 7 bases. From germline, CDR1 is SGHVS and CDR2 FNYEAQ. This CDR3 contains 17 residues. The V gene end was trimmed by 4 bases and the J gene end by 6 bases; junction bases not matched to a gene: 14. The CDR3 region is CASSSGGQGDLSGELFF. Here the CDR3 DNA reads TGTGCCAGCAGCTCTGGCGGGCAGGGGGATTTATCCGGGGAGCTGTTTTTT.

The chain has TRBV10-1 and TRBJ1-1; D may be TRBD1 (5 bases). There are 13 residues in the CDR3. The germline V and J ends were trimmed by 10 bases and 5 bases, with 17 bases remaining between them. Germline CDR1 is WNHNN and CDR2 is SYGVQD (reference sequence). The CDR3 spells CATRGVYRTEAFF. As DNA, the CDR3 is TGCGCCACCCGGGGGGTGTACCGAACTGAAGCTTTCTTT.

The chain is built from TRBV5-1 and TRBJ2-7; no firm D call. In germline, CDR1 is SGHRS, CDR2 YFSETQ. The CDR3 has 14 amino acids. Trimming took 0 bases from V and 3 from J, leaving 10 bases between them. CDR3 nucleotide sequence: TGCGCCAGCAGCTTGGCCTCAGGCCGCTACGAGCAGTACTTC. Translation gives CASSLASGRYEQYF.

The chain has TRBV18 and TRBJ2-2; 8 bases match TRBD1. This CDR3 spans 15 amino acids. The V gene's germline CDR1 is KGHSH and CDR2 LQKENI. With 5 bases clipped from V and 3 bases from J, the junction kept 5 bases outside the gene matches. This CDR3 is CASSYDRGYTGELFF. CDR3 nucleotides: TGTGCCAGCTCATACGACAGGGGATACACCGGGGAGCTGTTTTTT.

This sequence joins TRBV2 and TRBJ1-1; tentative D call: TRBD1 (5 bases). The germline V gene encodes CDR1 SNHLY and CDR2 FYNNEI. Trimming cost V 7 bases and J 4 bases, with 16 bases left between them. The CDR3 contains 14 residues. The CDR3 coding sequence is TGTGCCAGCATGGAAACCGGGGCGGGCACTGAAGCTTTCTTT. It is translated as CASMETGAGTEAFF. The variable domain in full, with the rest retrieved from reference TRBV2 and TRBJ1-1, is EPEVTQTPSHQVTQMGQEVILRCVPISNHLYFYWYRQILGQKVEFLVSFYNNEISEKSEIFDDQFSVERPDGSNFTLKIRSTKLEDSAMYFCASMETGAGTEAFFGQGTRLTVV.

The gene calls are TRBV5-4 and TRBJ2-1; TRBD1 might be the D (8 bases). This CDR3 comprises 16 residues. V was pared by 4 bases and J by 4 bases, with 18 bases between. In germline, CDR1 is SGHNT, CDR2 YYREEE (reference sequence). The chain's CDR3 is CASSEGSQGGYNEQFF. CDR3 sequence (DNA): TGTGCCAGCAGCGAGGGGTCACAGGGGGGGTACAATGAGCAGTTCTTC.

This chain joins TRBV6-4 and TRBJ1-3; D might be TRBD1 (5 bases). This CDR3 spans 13 amino acids. CDR1 and CDR2 from the germline V gene are MRHNA and SNTAGT. V gave up 5 bases and J gave up 2 bases, with 7 bases separating them. The CDR3 DNA sequence: TGTGCCAGCAGTTCGGGACCTGGAAACACCATATATTTT. Amino acid sequence: CASSSGPGNTIYF.

This chain uses TRBV11-2 with TRBJ2-7, with TRBD1 identical over 10 bases. The CDR3 covers 17 residues. The germline gives CDR1 SGHAT, CDR2 FQNNGV. Unmatched junction bases numbered 10, after V lost 3 bases and J lost 2 bases. The CDR3 bases are TGTGCCAGCAGCTTGGAATCCGGGACAGGGGAGACCTACGAGCAGTACTTC. Amino acid sequence: CASSLESGTGETYEQYF.

The chain carries TRBV4-3 and TRBJ1-4; TRBD1 matches at 7 bases. Looked up from germline, CDR1 is LGHNA and CDR2 is YSLEER. The CDR3 is 18 residues long. V shed 4 bases, J shed 5 bases, and the junction held 16 bases outside the gene matches. The CDR3 spells CASSPNSDRAASNEKLFF. The CDR3, as DNA: TGCGCCAGCAGCCCTAATTCCGACAGGGCTGCATCCAATGAAAAACTGTTTTTT.

The genes are TRBV4-1 and TRBJ2-1; TRBD2 matches 8 bases. V was pared by 0 bases and J by 0 bases, with 4 bases of the junction left unmatched. In germline, CDR1 is MGHRA, CDR2 YSYEKL. CDR3 size: 17 residues. The chain's CDR3 is CASSQEEREFSYNEQFF. The CDR3, as DNA: TGCGCCAGCAGCCAAGAGGAGCGGGAGTTCTCCTACAATGAGCAGTTCTTC.

This clone showed up just once. The chain employs TRBV5-1 and TRBJ1-1; D may be TRBD1 (6 bases). The V gene's germline CDR1 is SGHRS and CDR2 YFSETQ. CDR3 length equals 13 residues. With 7 bases removed from V and 1 base from J, the gap between germline ends came to 11 bases. DNA for the CDR3: TGCGCCAGCCACGGACAGACGAACACTGAAGCTTTCTTT. This codes for CASHGQTNTEAFF.

The chain links TRBV2 to TRBJ2-5; TRBD2 agrees at 9 bases. V shed 2 bases and J 11 bases; nucleotides not matched to a gene: 6. Germline CDR1 and CDR2: SNHLY and FYNNEI. This CDR3 spans 13 amino acids. CDR3 in amino acids: CASSEPAGGEQYF. CDR3 nucleotides: TGTGCCAGCAGTGAACCTGCGGGAGGGGAGCAGTACTTC.

This clone was counted a single time. V and J are TRBV5-1 and TRBJ2-3, with 7 bases lining up with TRBD1. Trimming cost V 0 bases and J 1 base; bases outside gene matches: 5. The CDR3 covers 16 residues. The germline CDR1 and CDR2 sequences are SGHRS and YFSETQ. The chain's CDR3 is CASSLGGQVGTDTQYF. CDR3 DNA sequence: TGCGCCAGCAGCTTGGGCGGACAGGTGGGCACAGATACGCAGTATTTT.

CDR3 coding DNA: TGTGCCAGCAGCGCGGACAGTCTGTCTGGAAACACCATATATTTT. Residues: CASSADSLSGNTIYF. V is TRBV9 and J is TRBJ1-3; D possibly corresponds to TRBD1 (6 bases). This CDR3 comprises 15 residues. V shed 3 bases and J shed 1 base, with 11 bases lying between them. The germline gives CDR1 SGDLS, CDR2 YYNGEE.

The rearrangement uses TRBV29-1 and TRBJ1-2; D is unclear. There are 12 residues in the CDR3. V lost 4 bases and J lost 3, with 9 bases in between. The germline V gene encodes CDR1 SQVTM and CDR2 ANQGSEA. In DNA, the CDR3 is TGCAGCGTTGCGGGGATGGACTATGGCTACACCTTC. Encoded protein: CSVAGMDYGYTF.

J is TRBJ2-7 and V is TRBV2, with TRBD2 as a possible D gene (6 bases). The germline V gene has CDR1 SNHLY and CDR2 FYNNEI. There are 11 residues in the CDR3. With 8 bases removed from V and 1 base from J, the gap between germline ends came to 6 bases. CDR3 coding DNA: TGTGCCAGCGGGAGGTCCTACGAGCAGTACTTC. Translating gives CASGRSYEQYF.

V and J are TRBV7-6 and TRBJ2-7; TRBD2 matches at 8 bases. The CDR3 covers 16 residues. The germline gives CDR1 SGHVS, CDR2 FNYEAQ. The trim removed 3 bases at V and 1 base at J, leaving 8 bases unmatched. This chain's CDR3 is CASSFTSGPYSYEQYF. For the CDR3, the DNA is TGTGCCAGCAGCTTTACTAGCGGTCCTTATTCCTACGAGCAGTACTTC.

The CDR3 is CAWSLNYGNYEQYF. In DNA form, the CDR3 reads TGTGCCTGGAGTCTAAACTACGGGAACTACGAGCAGTACTTC. The chain couples TRBV30 to TRBJ2-7; perhaps TRBD2 as D (5 bases). CDR1 GTSNPN and CDR2 SVGIG come from the germline V gene (reference sequence). The CDR3 is 14 amino acids. V lost 2 bases and J 3 bases, leaving 14 bases between the germline ends.

V and J are TRBV4-3 and TRBJ2-1; D remains unclear. The germline CDR1 and CDR2 sequences are LGHNA and YSLEER. The CDR3 has 15 amino acids. The ends were cut back, 4 bases at V and 1 base at J, with 11 bases in the middle. The CDR3 here is CASSREVGSYNEQFF. DNA for the CDR3: TGCGCCAGCAGCCGCGAAGTGGGTTCCTACAATGAGCAGTTCTTC.

V usage is TRBV7-9 and J usage is TRBJ2-5; 12 bases align to TRBD2. The closer fit of TRBJ2-7 to the DNA end suggests the J call may be wrong. The CDR3 is made up of 18 amino acids. The V gene's germline CDR1 is SEHNR and CDR2 FQNEAQ (reference sequence). The CDR3 DNA follows: TGTGCCAGCAGCCCACCAAAAAGACTAGCGGGAGAGGTTTACGAGCAGTACTTC. It codes for CASSPPKRLAGEVYEQYF.

This chain connects TRBV20-1 to TRBJ2-5, with D possibly matching TRBD2 (5 bases). V was cut by 5 bases and J by 6 bases, with 10 bases left in between. The CDR3 runs to 11 residues. Germline V CDR1 and CDR2: DFQATT, SNEGSKA (reference sequence). CDR3 coding DNA: TGCAGTGCTCGGCTAGCAAAGACCCAGTACTTC. Translating gives CSARLAKTQYF.